This T cell receptor beta chain was sequenced during a study of T cells after yellow fever vaccination. This clonotype was seen ten or more times. TCRdb called the 5' RACE reads again in MiXCR, with one record for every CDR3 protein. Found here are approximately 120,000 distinct CDR3 sequences, about 16% of them singletons; the top ten hold more than 40%. This CDR3 contains 14 residues. Trimming removed 5 bases from V and 4 bases from J, with 15 bases in between. Germline values: CDR1 LGHDT, CDR2 YNNKEL (reference sequence). The chain links TRBV3-1 to TRBJ2-7; D tentatively fits TRBD1 or TRBD2 (5 bases each). This specimen was CD8+ T cells sorted from PBMCs, taken 5 days after the yellow fever booster vaccination. The origin of this receptor is a man younger than 30 who received the YFV17D yellow fever vaccine. CDR3 in DNA: TGTGCCAGCAGCAATAAGGGACGGGCTTACGAGCAGTACTTC. It specifies CASSNKGRAYEQYF.